The clone carrying this T cell receptor (beta chain) was seen many times. TCRdb re-analysed the 5' RACE reads in MiXCR, keeping a single row per CDR3 protein. The data show roughly 51,000 distinct CDR3 sequences, with roughly 7% seen just once and 1.4% held by the top ten. V was clipped by 6 bases and J by 4 bases; unmatched bases: 11. This CDR3 has 15 residues. Per germline, CDR1 MNHEY and CDR2 SVGAGI. These data originate in a study of T-cell memory formation after mild COVID-19. Across the study: TCR clusters were mostly confined to one donor each.

This sequence joins TRBV6-5 and TRBJ1-2, with TRBD1 matching 7 bases. The TCR originated in a man aged 18 to 29 who had mild COVID-19 (a few samples of this study predate the infection). Cell type and time point are not known. Specimen: PBMCs or a T cell subset sorted from them (not recorded which). The CDR3 loop reads CASSRRQGYAYGYTF. As DNA, the CDR3 is TGTGCCAGCAGCCGCCGACAGGGATATGCCTATGGCTACACCTTC.